This T cell receptor beta chain was identified during a study of siplizumab effects on memory and regulatory T cells. Trimming left V 5 bases short and J 0 bases short, with 11 bases between. Germline assignment: CDR1 MNHEY and CDR2 SMNVEV (reference sequence). The CDR3 covers 16 residues. Some clones are missing from TCRdb's copy, which holds only in-frame ones; the method was immunoSEQ multiplex PCR. The sample consists of around 97,000 clones, about 93% of them appearing once. The TCR was taken from a human donor in good health. This sequence joins TRBV27 and TRBJ1-6; D is perhaps TRBD1 (5 bases). Sequencing was done on a sample of non-Treg CD4+ T cells sorted from blood. CDR3 in amino acids: CASSRQISSYNSPLHF. CDR3 DNA: TGTGCCAGCAGTCGACAGATAAGCTCCTATAATTCACCCCTCCACTTT.